The source of this TCR beta chain is a study of cytomegalovirus exposure and HLA in healthy donors. As for the study in general: In an earlier analysis, approximately 120 million unique TCR beta sequences were found from approximately 190 million T cells.

Comments on this clone: Its antigen remains unidentified.

Amplification used 60 Vbeta primers and 13 Jbeta primers. This table comes from immunoSEQ multiplex PCR, and its TCRdb copy is limited to in-frame clones, with some not included. This repertoire includes about 43,000 clones. Notes on the study in general: In a later analysis, several top co-occurrence clusters appeared linked to parvovirus B19, influenza, CMV and Epstein-Barr virus. Most sequenced TCRs were rare (though some public TCRs occurred in many donors).

Sequencing was done on a sample of PBMCs. The source of this sequence is a woman in her 30s in good health and CMV-seronegative.

CDR3 nucleotides: TGTGCCTGGAGCGGGGGGAACTATGGCTACACCTTC. Its translation is CAWSGGNYGYTF. The rearrangement uses TRBV30 and TRBJ1-2; weak D call: TRBD1 (5 bases). Germline assignment: CDR1 GTSNPN and CDR2 SVGIG (reference sequence). This CDR3 region has 12 residues. V dropped 3 bases and J dropped 2 bases, with 7 bases sitting between them.